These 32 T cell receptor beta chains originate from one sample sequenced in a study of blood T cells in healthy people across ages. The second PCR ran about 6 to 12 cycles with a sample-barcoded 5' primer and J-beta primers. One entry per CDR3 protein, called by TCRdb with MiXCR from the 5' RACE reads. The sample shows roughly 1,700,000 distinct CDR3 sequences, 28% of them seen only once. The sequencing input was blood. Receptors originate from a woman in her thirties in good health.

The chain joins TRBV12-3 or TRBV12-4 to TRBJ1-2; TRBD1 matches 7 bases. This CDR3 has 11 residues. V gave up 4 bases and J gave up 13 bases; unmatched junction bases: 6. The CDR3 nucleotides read TGTGCCAGCAGTTCTGGGACAGCTCTCACCTTC. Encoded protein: CASSSGTALTF.

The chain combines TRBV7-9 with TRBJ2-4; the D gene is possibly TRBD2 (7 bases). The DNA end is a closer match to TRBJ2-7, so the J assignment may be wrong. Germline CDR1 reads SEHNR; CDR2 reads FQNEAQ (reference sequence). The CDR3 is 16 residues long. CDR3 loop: CASSLARGGEGYEQYF. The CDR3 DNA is TGTGCCAGCAGCTTAGCGAGGGGGGGCGAAGGGTACGAGCAGTACTTC.

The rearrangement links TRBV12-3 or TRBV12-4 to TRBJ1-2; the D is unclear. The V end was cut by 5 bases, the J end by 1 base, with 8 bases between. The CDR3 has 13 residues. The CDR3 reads CASSPGYNYGYTF. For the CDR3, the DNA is TGTGCCAGCAGTCCCGGATATAACTATGGCTACACCTTC.

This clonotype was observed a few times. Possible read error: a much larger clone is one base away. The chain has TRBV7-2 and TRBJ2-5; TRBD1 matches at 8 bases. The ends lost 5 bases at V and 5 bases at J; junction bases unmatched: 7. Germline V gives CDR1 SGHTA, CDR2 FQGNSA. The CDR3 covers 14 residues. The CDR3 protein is CTSSDTGGLETQYF. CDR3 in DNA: TGTACCAGCAGCGACACAGGGGGTCTGGAGACCCAGTACTTC.

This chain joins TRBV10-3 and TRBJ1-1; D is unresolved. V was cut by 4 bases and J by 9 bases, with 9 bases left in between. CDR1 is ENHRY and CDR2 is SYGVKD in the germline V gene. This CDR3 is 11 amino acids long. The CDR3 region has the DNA TGTGCCATCAGTGGAGGTCAGAAAGCTTTCTTT. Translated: CAISGGQKAFF.

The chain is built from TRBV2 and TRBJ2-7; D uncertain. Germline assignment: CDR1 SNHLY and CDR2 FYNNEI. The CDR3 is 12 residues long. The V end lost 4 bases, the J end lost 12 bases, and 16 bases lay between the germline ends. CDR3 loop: CASSGAGTRTYF. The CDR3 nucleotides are TGTGCCAGCAGTGGGGCAGGTACTCGGACGTACTTC.

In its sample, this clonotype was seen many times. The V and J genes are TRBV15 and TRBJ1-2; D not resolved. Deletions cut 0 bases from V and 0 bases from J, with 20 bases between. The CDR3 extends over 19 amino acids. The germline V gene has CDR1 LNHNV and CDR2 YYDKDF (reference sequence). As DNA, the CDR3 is TGTGCCACCAGCAGAGAATTCGGGAGCCCCTATACCACTAACTATGGCTACACCTTC. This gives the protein CATSREFGSPYTTNYGYTF. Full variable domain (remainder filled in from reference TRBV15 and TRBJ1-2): DAMVIQNPRYQVTQFGKPVTLSCSQTLNHNVMYWYQQKSSQAPKLLFHYYDKDFNNEADTPDNFQSRRPNTSFCFLDIRSPGLGDTAMYLCATSREFGSPYTTNYGYTFGSGTRLTVV.

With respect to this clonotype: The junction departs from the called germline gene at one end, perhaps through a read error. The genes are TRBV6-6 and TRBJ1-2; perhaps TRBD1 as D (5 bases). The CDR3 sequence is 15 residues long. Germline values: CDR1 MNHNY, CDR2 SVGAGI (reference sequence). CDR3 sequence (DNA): TGTGTCAGCAGTTACTCGGGGGTAGGGAGCTATGGCTACACCTTC. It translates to CVSSYSGVGSYGYTF.

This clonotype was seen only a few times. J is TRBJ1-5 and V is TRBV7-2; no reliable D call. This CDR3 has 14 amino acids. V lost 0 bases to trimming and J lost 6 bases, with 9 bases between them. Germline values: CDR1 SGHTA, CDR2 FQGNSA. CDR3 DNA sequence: TGTGCCAGCAGCTTAGCAGGTTGGGGTCAGCCCCAGCATTTT. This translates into CASSLAGWGQPQHF.

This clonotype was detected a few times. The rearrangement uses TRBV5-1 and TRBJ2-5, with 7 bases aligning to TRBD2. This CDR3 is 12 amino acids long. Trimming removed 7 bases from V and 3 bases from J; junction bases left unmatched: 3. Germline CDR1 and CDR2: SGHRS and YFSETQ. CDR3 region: CASRGDEETQYF. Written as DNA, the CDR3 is TGCGCCAGCCGGGGGGACGAAGAGACCCAGTACTTC.

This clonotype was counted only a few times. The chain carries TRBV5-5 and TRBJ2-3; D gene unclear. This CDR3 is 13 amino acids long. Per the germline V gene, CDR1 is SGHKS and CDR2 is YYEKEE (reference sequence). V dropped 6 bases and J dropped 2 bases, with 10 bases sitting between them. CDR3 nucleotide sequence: TGTGCCAGCATCCAGGATTACACAGATACGCAGTATTTT. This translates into CASIQDYTDTQYF.

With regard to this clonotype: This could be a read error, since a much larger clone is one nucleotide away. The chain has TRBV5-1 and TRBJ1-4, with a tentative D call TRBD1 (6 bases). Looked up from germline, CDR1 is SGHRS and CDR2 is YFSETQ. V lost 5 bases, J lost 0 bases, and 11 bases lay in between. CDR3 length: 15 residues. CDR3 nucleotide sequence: TGCGCCAGCAGTTCAGACAGGACAACTAATGAAAAACTGTTTTTT. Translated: CASSSDRTTNEKLFF.

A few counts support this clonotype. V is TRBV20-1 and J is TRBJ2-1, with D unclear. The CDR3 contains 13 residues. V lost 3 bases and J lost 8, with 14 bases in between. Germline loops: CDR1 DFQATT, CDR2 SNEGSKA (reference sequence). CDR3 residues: CSASSFRIDEQFF. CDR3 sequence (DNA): TGCAGTGCTAGTTCGTTTCGAATTGATGAGCAGTTCTTC.

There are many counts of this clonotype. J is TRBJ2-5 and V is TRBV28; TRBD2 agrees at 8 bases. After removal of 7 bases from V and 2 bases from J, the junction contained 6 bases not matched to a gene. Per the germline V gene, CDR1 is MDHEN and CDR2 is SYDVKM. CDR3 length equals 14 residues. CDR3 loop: CASTVAGKQETQYF. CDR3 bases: TGTGCCAGCACCGTAGCGGGGAAGCAAGAGACCCAGTACTTC.

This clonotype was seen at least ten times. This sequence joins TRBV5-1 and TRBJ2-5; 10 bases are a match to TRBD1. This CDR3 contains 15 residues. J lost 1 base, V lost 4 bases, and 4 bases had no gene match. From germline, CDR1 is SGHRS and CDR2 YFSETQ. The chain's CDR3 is CASSRDRGFQETQYF. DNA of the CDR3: TGCGCCAGCAGCAGGGACAGGGGATTCCAAGAGACCCAGTACTTC.

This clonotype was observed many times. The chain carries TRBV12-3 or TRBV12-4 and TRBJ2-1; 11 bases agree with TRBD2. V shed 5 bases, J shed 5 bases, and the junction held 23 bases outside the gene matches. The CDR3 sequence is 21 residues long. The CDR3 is CASSPRPHGPGLAVFDNEQFF. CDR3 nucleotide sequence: TGTGCCAGCAGTCCCAGGCCCCATGGCCCGGGACTAGCGGTATTTGACAATGAGCAGTTCTTC.

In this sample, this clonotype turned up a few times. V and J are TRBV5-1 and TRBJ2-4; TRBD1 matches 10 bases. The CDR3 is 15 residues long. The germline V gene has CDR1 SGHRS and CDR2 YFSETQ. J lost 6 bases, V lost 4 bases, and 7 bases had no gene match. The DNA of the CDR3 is TGCGCCAGCAGCGGGACCGGGACAGGGGTAAACATTCAGTACTTC. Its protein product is CASSGTGTGVNIQYF.

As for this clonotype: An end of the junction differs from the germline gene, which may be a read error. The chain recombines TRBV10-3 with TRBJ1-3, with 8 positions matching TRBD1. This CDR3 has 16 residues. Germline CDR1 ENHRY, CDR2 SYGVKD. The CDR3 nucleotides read TGTCCCATCAGTGAGCTGTCGGACAGGGAGGCAAACACCATATATTTT. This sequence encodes CPISELSDREANTIYF.

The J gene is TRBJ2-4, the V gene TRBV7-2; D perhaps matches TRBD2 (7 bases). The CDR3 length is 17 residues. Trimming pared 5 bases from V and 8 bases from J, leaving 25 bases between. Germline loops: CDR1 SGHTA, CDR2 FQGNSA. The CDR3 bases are TGTGCCAGCAGCCTCCTGGGCGGGGGCCGGTTGGGGGACATTCAGTACTTC. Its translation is CASSLLGGGRLGDIQYF.

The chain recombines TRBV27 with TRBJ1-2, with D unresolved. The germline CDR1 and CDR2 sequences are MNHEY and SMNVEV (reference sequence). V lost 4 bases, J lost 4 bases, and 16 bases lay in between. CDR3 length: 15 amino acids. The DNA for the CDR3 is TGTGCCAGCAGTTCCTCCGGACGGCTCCCCTATGGCTACACCTTC. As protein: CASSSSGRLPYGYTF.

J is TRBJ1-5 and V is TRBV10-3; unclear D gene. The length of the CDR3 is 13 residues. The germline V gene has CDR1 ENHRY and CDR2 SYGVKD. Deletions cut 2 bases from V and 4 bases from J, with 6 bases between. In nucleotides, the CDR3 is TGTGCCATCAGTGAGAACGGGAATCAGCCCCAGCATTTT. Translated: CAISENGNQPQHF.

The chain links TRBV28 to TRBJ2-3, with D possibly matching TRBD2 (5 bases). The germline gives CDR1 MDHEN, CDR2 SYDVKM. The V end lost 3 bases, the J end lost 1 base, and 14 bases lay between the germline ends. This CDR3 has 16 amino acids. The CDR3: CASSFRTRSGTDTQYF. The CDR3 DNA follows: TGTGCCAGCAGTTTCCGAACTAGATCCGGCACAGATACGCAGTATTTT.

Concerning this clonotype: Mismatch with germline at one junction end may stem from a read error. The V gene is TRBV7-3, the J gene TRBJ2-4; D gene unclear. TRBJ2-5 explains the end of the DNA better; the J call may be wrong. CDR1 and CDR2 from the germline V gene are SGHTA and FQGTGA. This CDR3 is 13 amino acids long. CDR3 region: CSSSLTAQETQYF. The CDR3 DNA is TGTTCCAGCAGCTTAACGGCACAAGAGACCCAGTACTTC.

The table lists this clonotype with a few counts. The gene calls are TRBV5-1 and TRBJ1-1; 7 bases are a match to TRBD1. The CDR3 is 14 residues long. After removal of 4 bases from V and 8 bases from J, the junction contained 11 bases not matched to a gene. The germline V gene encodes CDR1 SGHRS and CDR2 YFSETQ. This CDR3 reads CASSPPGTAIEAFF. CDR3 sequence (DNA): TGCGCCAGCAGCCCGCCGGGGACAGCGATAGAAGCTTTCTTT.

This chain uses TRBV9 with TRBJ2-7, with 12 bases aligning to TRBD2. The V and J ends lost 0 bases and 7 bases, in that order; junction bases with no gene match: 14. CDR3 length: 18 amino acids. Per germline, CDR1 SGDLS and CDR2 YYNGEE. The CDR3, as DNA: TGTGCCAGCAGCGTAGGGTCGACTAGCGGGGGTGGATACAATGAGCAGTACTTC. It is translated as CASSVGSTSGGGYNEQYF.

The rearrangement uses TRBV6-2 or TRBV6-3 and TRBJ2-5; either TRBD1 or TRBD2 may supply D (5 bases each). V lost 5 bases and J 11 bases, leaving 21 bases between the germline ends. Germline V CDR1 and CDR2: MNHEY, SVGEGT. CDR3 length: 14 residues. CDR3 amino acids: CASSRGARRNEQYF. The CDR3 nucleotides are TGTGCCAGCAGTCGAGGGGCTAGACGGAATGAGCAGTACTTC.

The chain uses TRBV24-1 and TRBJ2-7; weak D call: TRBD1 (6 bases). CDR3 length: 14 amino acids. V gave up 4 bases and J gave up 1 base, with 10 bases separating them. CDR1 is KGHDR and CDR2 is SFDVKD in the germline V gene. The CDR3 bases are TGTGCCACCAGTGAGGGGGCAGCTTCCTACGAGCAGTACTTC. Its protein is CATSEGAASYEQYF.

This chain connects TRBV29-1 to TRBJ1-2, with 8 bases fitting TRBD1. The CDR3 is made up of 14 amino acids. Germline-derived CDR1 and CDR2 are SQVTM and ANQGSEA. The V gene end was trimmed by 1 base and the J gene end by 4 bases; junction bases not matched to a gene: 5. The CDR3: CSVEGRQGIYGYTF. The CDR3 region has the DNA TGCAGCGTTGAAGGTAGACAGGGGATCTATGGCTACACCTTC.

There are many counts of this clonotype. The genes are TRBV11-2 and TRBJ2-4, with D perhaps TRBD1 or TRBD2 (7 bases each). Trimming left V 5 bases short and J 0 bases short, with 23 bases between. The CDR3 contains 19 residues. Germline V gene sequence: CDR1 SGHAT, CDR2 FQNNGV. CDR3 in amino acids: CASSGPTGLAVLAKNIQYF. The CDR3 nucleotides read TGTGCCAGCAGCGGACCGACAGGGCTAGCGGTTCTAGCCAAAAACATTCAGTACTTC.

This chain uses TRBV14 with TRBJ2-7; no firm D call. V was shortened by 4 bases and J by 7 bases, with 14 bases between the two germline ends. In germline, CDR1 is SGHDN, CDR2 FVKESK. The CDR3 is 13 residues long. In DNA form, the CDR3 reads TGTGCCAGCAGCCCCCGCGGCCTGGGGGAGCAGTACTTC. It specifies CASSPRGLGEQYF.

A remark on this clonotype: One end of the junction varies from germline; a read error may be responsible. The CDR3 spells CASSLQGGNYGHTF. In DNA, the CDR3 is TGTGCCAGCAGCCTACAAGGGGGGAACTATGGCCACACCTTC. The rearrangement uses TRBV7-2 and TRBJ1-2; D possibly corresponds to TRBD1 (6 bases). Germline V lookup: CDR1 SGHTA, CDR2 FQGNSA. This CDR3 has 14 amino acids.

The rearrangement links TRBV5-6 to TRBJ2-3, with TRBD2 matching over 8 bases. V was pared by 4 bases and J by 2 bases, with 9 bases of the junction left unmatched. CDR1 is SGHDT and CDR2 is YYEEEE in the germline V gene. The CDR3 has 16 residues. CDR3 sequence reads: CASSIQTGGPTDTQYF. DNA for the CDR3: TGTGCCAGCAGCATTCAAACGGGGGGGCCCACAGATACGCAGTATTTT.